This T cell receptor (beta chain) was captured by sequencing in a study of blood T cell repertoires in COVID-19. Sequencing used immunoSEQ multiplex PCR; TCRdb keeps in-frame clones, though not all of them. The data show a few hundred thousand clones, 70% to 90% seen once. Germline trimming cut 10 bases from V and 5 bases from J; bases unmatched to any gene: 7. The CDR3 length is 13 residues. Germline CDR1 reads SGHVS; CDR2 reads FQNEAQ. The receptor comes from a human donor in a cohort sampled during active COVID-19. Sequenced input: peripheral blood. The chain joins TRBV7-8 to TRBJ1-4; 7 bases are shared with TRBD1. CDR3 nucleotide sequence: TGTGCCACTGCCGGGACAGCAAATGAAAAACTGTTTTTT. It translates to CATAGTANEKLFF.